The clone carrying this T cell receptor beta chain was picked up a small number of times. Its antigen is still unknown. The source of the sample is a study of T-cell memory formation after mild COVID-19. The wider study: TCR clusters showed largely donor specificity. General observations from the study: Whether second-wave clones peaking at day 37 were SARS-CoV-2 specific went unconfirmed. The study found balanced CD4/CD8 in clones contracting day 15 to 85 and a CD4+ lean in later expanders.

TCRdb recomputed calls from the 5' RACE reads with MiXCR, one row per CDR3 protein. This table holds 150,000 to 200,000 distinct CDR3 sequences, less than 40% found once. The specimen sequenced was PBMCs or a T cell subset sorted from them (not recorded which). The TCR comes from an adult woman who had mild COVID-19 (a few samples of this study predate the infection). Cell type and time point are not known.

CDR3 coding DNA: TGCGCCAGCAGCTCCCGGGACCTCTATGGCTACACCTTC. Translating gives CASSSRDLYGYTF. The chain uses TRBV5-1 and TRBJ1-2, with TRBD1 as a possible D gene (5 bases). Germline V gives CDR1 SGHRS, CDR2 YFSETQ. V dropped 3 bases and J dropped 4 bases, with 10 bases sitting between them. The CDR3 length is 13 residues.